Listed here are 27 T cell receptor beta chains from one sample, sequenced in a study of identical twins. TCRdb used MiXCR to reprocess the 5' RACE reads, holding one entry per CDR3 protein. The data contain some 690,000 distinct CDR3 sequences, around 21% of them singletons. These data were also filed under a second study, of T cells expressing NK-cell markers.

Sequenced: PBMCs. The receptor source for this set is a woman younger than 30 in good health.

This clonotype was recorded many times. The V and J genes are TRBV5-1 and TRBJ1-6; 9 nucleotides line up with TRBD1. This CDR3 region has 15 residues. V lost 4 bases and J lost 4; bases outside the gene matches: 3. Germline assignment: CDR1 SGHRS and CDR2 YFSETQ. CDR3 loop: CASSEDRGYNSPLHF. The DNA of the CDR3 is TGCGCCAGCAGCGAGGACAGGGGATATAATTCACCCCTCCACTTT.

The gene calls are TRBV29-1 and TRBJ1-2, with 8 bases identical to TRBD1. The V gene end was trimmed by 4 bases and the J gene end by 4 bases; junction bases not matched to a gene: 5. The germline CDR1 and CDR2 sequences are SQVTM and ANQGSEA. CDR3 length: 13 amino acids. The CDR3 protein is CSVADRGSYGYTF. CDR3 sequence (DNA): TGCAGCGTTGCCGACAGGGGAAGCTATGGCTACACCTTC.

This clonotype was counted a few times. This rearrangement joins TRBV7-2 to TRBJ2-7; D ambiguous. With 5 bases removed from V and 6 bases from J, the gap between germline ends came to 14 bases. CDR1 and CDR2 (germline): SGHTA, FQGNSA. The CDR3 loop spans 13 amino acids. The CDR3 DNA reads TGTGCCAGCAGCCCCCTACAACTCTCCGAGCAGTACTTC. Translating it yields CASSPLQLSEQYF. The complete variable domain, with remaining parts taken from reference TRBV7-2 and TRBJ2-7, reads GAGVSQSPSNKVTEKGKDVELRCDPISGHTALYWYRQSLGQGLEFLIYFQGNSAPDKSGLPSDRFSAERTGGSVSTLTIQRTQQEDSAVYLCASSPLQLSEQYFGPGTRLTVT.

The chain uses TRBV21-1 and TRBJ2-3; the listed D gene, TRBD2, was not tested against the DNA. TRBV21-1 is designated a pseudogene. CDR3 length: 16 residues. CDR3 coding DNA: TGTGCCATCTCCCGTCTAGCGGGGCGAAACACAGATACGCAGTATTTT. Amino acids: CAISRLAGRNTDTQYF.

This clonotype has a handful of counts. This rearrangement joins TRBV15 to TRBJ2-7; D remains ambiguous. The V end lost 0 bases, the J end lost 4 bases, and 7 bases lay between the germline ends. Germline CDR1 and CDR2: LNHNV and YYDKDF (reference sequence). This CDR3 has 13 amino acids. CDR3 sequence reads: CATSRENAYEQYF. CDR3 bases: TGTGCCACCAGCAGAGAAAACGCTTACGAGCAGTACTTC.

This clonotype was seen a handful of times. The CDR3 DNA is TGCAGTGCTAAACGCACGACTGCAACTAATGAAAAACTGTTTTTT. Translation: CSAKRTTATNEKLFF. The rearrangement links TRBV20-1 to TRBJ1-4; D not certain. The germline V and J ends were trimmed by 4 bases and 0 bases, with 12 bases remaining between them. Germline V CDR1 and CDR2: DFQATT, SNEGSKA (reference sequence). The CDR3 consists of 15 residues.

The gene calls are TRBV12-3 or TRBV12-4 and TRBJ1-5; D uncertain. This CDR3 is built from 16 residues. V was shortened by 1 base and J by 0 bases, with 10 bases between the two germline ends. Written as DNA, the CDR3 is TGTGCCAGCAGTTTAGTCCCGGGGTTTAGCAATCAGCCCCAGCATTTT. Protein: CASSLVPGFSNQPQHF.

This clonotype has more than one count but fewer than ten. The chain has TRBV10-3 and TRBJ1-1; D not resolved. The CDR3 contains 12 residues. Germline V gene data show CDR1 as ENHRY and CDR2 as SYGVKD. V lost 2 bases, J lost 3 bases, and 4 bases lay in between. DNA for the CDR3: TGTGCCATCAGTGAGAGGGACACTGAAGCTTTCTTT. As protein: CAISERDTEAFF.

The CDR3 bases are TGTGCCAGCAGTTCGTGGGGGGGCATTGAGCAGTTCTTC. It translates to CASSSWGGIEQFF. The V call is TRBV6-6, the J call TRBJ2-1; the D gene is possibly TRBD2 (7 bases). The CDR3 is made up of 13 amino acids. Trimming cost V 4 bases and J 9 bases, with 13 bases left between them. Per the germline V gene, CDR1 is MNHNY and CDR2 is SVGAGI (reference sequence).

This clonotype was seen a handful of times. The chain employs TRBV27 and TRBJ2-7; D unresolved. CDR1 and CDR2 from the germline V gene are MNHEY and SMNVEV (reference sequence). The CDR3 totals 15 residues. The V gene lost 1 base and the J gene lost 3 bases, with 13 bases spanning the gap. CDR3 sequence: CASSLYGQLIYEQYF. CDR3 nucleotide sequence: TGTGCCAGCAGTTTATACGGTCAGCTGATCTACGAGCAGTACTTC.

This clonotype was observed a few times. This chain links TRBV5-1 with TRBJ2-5, with TRBD2 identical over 7 bases. V lost 0 bases, J lost 7 bases, and 3 bases stayed unmatched. Germline loops: CDR1 SGHRS, CDR2 YFSETQ. The CDR3 spans 13 residues. In DNA, the CDR3 is TGCGCCAGCAGCTTGGAGCGGGGAGGGACCCAGTACTTC. Translated: CASSLERGGTQYF.

The chain links TRBV6-1 to TRBJ2-5; 9 positions match TRBD2. The ends lost 8 bases at V and 0 bases at J; junction bases unmatched: 4. Germline CDR1 reads MNHNS; CDR2 reads SASEGT. The CDR3 length is 14 residues. CDR3 bases: TGTGCCAGCGGTAGCGGGGGTGACCAAGAGACCCAGTACTTC. Its protein is CASGSGGDQETQYF.

V gene TRBV4-1 combines with J gene TRBJ2-1; 7 bases are a match to TRBD2. This CDR3 is built from 14 residues. After removal of 5 bases from V and 5 bases from J, the junction contained 6 bases not matched to a gene. The germline V gene encodes CDR1 MGHRA and CDR2 YSYEKL. The CDR3 DNA reads as TGCGCCAGCAGCTGGGAGGGGACTAACAATGAGCAGTTCTTC. Its translation is CASSWEGTNNEQFF.

The chain carries TRBV12-3 or TRBV12-4 and TRBJ2-1; possible D gene TRBD1, 6 bases. The ends were cut back, 6 bases at V and 7 bases at J, with 16 bases in the middle. The length of the CDR3 is 14 residues. The CDR3 here is CASRLGAGWNEQFF. In DNA, the CDR3 is TGTGCCAGCAGATTGGGGGCCGGGTGGAATGAGCAGTTCTTC.

This clonotype was seen a handful of times. The V and J genes are TRBV7-3 and TRBJ1-1; D is unclear. Germline assignment: CDR1 SGHTA and CDR2 FQGTGA. This CDR3 has 13 residues. The V end was cut by 1 base, the J end by 1 base, with 4 bases between. CDR3 in DNA: TGTGCCAGCAGCTTAAGTTGGAACACTGAAGCTTTCTTT. Translating it yields CASSLSWNTEAFF.

The V and J genes are TRBV7-2 and TRBJ2-3; the D gene could be TRBD1 or TRBD2 (6 bases each). The CDR3 has 17 amino acids. V was trimmed by 7 bases and J by 1 base, leaving 21 bases between them. The germline V gene encodes CDR1 SGHTA and CDR2 FQGNSA. The CDR3 loop is CASKPLWGRGGTDTQYF. As DNA, the CDR3 is TGTGCCAGCAAACCTCTCTGGGGGCGGGGCGGCACAGATACGCAGTATTTT.

The chain recombines TRBV20-1 with TRBJ2-1, with D unresolved. The germline gives CDR1 DFQATT, CDR2 SNEGSKA (reference sequence). The CDR3 extends over 14 amino acids. Trimming cost V 3 bases and J 0 bases, with 9 bases left between them. CDR3 loop: CSARGILSYNEQFF. In DNA, the CDR3 is TGCAGTGCTAGGGGGATCCTCTCCTACAATGAGCAGTTCTTC.

There are many counts of this clonotype. For the CDR3, the DNA is TGTGCCAGCAGCCTCTTACAGGAGAACACTGAAGCTTTCTTT. Its translation: CASSLLQENTEAFF. V gene TRBV5-4 combines with J gene TRBJ1-1, with a tentative D call TRBD1 (5 bases). This CDR3 comprises 14 residues. The germline gives CDR1 SGHNT, CDR2 YYREEE (reference sequence). V was trimmed by 4 bases and J by 1 base, leaving 11 bases between them. The whole variable domain, remainder taken from reference TRBV5-4 and TRBJ1-1, is ETGVTQSPTHLIKTRGQQVTLRCSSQSGHNTVSWYQQALGQGPQFIFQYYREEENGRGNFPPRFSGLQFPNYSSELNVNALELDDSALYLCASSLLQENTEAFFGQGTRLTVV.

The table lists this clonotype with a few counts. The J gene is TRBJ1-1, the V gene TRBV6-5, with TRBD1 as a possible D gene (6 bases). The CDR3 runs to 14 residues. V lost 2 bases and J lost 5, with 12 bases in between. Germline V gene sequence: CDR1 MNHEY, CDR2 SVGAGI. As DNA, the CDR3 is TGTGCCAGCAGTTACACCACAGGGAGGACTGAAGCTTTCTTT. It translates to CASSYTTGRTEAFF.

This clonotype was detected many times. J is TRBJ2-7 and V is TRBV10-3, with 11 bases that match TRBD2. There are 15 residues in the CDR3. Germline V lookup: CDR1 ENHRY, CDR2 SYGVKD. V gave up 4 bases and J gave up 7 bases; unmatched junction bases: 9. In DNA, the CDR3 is TGTGCCATCAGTGGTTCTAGCGGGAGGTCTTGGGAGCAGTACTTC. Translated: CAISGSSGRSWEQYF.

This clonotype was seen many times. The chain recombines TRBV20-1 with TRBJ2-7, with D perhaps TRBD1 or TRBD2 (5 bases each). The CDR3 contains 14 residues. The ends were cut back, 4 bases at V and 5 bases at J, with 18 bases in the middle. Germline lookup yields CDR1 DFQATT and CDR2 SNEGSKA (reference sequence). CDR3 loop: CSATGPGTVNEQYF. CDR3 sequence (DNA): TGCAGTGCTACGGGACCGGGTACTGTCAACGAGCAGTACTTC.

The chain uses TRBV7-9 and TRBJ2-3; TRBD2 might be the D (7 bases). Looked up from germline, CDR1 is SEHNR and CDR2 is FQNEAQ (reference sequence). The CDR3 runs 15 residues. V shed 5 bases and J shed 2 bases, with 14 bases lying between them. The CDR3 DNA is TGTGCCAGCAGCCGAATGGGGGGGGCCACAGATACGCAGTATTTT. This gives the protein CASSRMGGATDTQYF.

This clonotype was detected a few times. The chain uses TRBV29-1 and TRBJ2-1, with 7 bases aligning to TRBD2. This CDR3 has 13 residues. V was pared by 7 bases and J by 5 bases, with 8 bases of the junction left unmatched. The germline gives CDR1 SQVTM, CDR2 ANQGSEA. The CDR3 sequence is CSGKKGLNNEQFF. The CDR3 nucleotides are TGCAGCGGCAAAAAGGGACTAAACAATGAGCAGTTCTTC.

This clonotype has ten or more counts. The chain links TRBV27 to TRBJ2-2; D not resolved. There are 15 residues in the CDR3. V was shortened by 7 bases and J by 1 base, with 13 bases between the two germline ends. The V gene's germline CDR1 is MNHEY and CDR2 SMNVEV (reference sequence). Here the CDR3 DNA reads TGTGCCAGCACCTCACACTACAAGAACACCGGGGAGCTGTTTTTT. This codes for CASTSHYKNTGELFF.

There are many counts of this clonotype. CDR3 DNA: TGCAGTGCTAGAGAAGCAGGGGGCTCTCAGCCCCAGCATTTT. As protein: CSAREAGGSQPQHF. The V gene is TRBV20-1, the J gene TRBJ1-5, with 8 nucleotides matching TRBD1. The CDR3 loop spans 14 amino acids. V shed 0 bases, J shed 6 bases, and the junction held 4 bases outside the gene matches. CDR1 and CDR2 (germline): DFQATT, SNEGSKA (reference sequence).

The DNA of the CDR3 is TGTGCCAGCAGACTAACAGGGGGCAATTTGAACACTGAAGCTTTCTTT. Protein sequence: CASRLTGGNLNTEAFF. This chain links TRBV6-1 with TRBJ1-1; 9 bases agree with TRBD1. The V gene end was trimmed by 6 bases and the J gene end by 0 bases; junction bases not matched to a gene: 8. The germline V gene has CDR1 MNHNS and CDR2 SASEGT. The length of the CDR3 is 16 residues.

This clonotype was counted at least ten times. The chain joins TRBV5-1 to TRBJ2-1; D is uncertain. Trimming pared 0 bases from V and 5 bases from J, leaving 9 bases between. This CDR3 is built from 14 residues. Germline CDR1 SGHRS, CDR2 YFSETQ. CDR3 bases: TGCGCCAGCAGCTTGGCCGAATCCGACAATGAGCAGTTCTTC. Its translation: CASSLAESDNEQFF.